These T cell receptor beta chains were read from a single sample in a study of T cell repertoires in cytomegalovirus infection. A single record per CDR3 protein comes from TCRdb applying MiXCR to the reads. Among about 530,000 distinct CDR3 sequences listed, approximately 26% were seen once. Sequences were obtained from PBMCs. The receptors were sampled from a human donor in good health (CMV status not recorded). Some clones in this sample may be carry-over from other donors' samples. The CDR3 runs from the conserved cysteine through the conserved F or W. D genes are given only for firm matches. The size of a clone is reported for some rows only, either as once, few or many, or as a class for expanded clones.

TRBV5-1,-,TRBJ1-4,TRBD1,CASSTATGQDEKLFF,TGCGCCAGCAGCACAGCGACAGGGCAAGATGAAAAACTGTTTTTT
TRBV24-1,once,TRBJ2-5,TRBD1,CATSDFGTGRETQYF,TGTGCCACCAGTGATTTTGGGACAGGGCGGGAGACCCAGTACTTC
TRBV12-3/TRBV12-4,-,TRBJ1-5,-,CASSFDRSNQPQHF,TGTGCCAGCAGTTTCGACAGAAGCAATCAGCCCCAGCATTTT
TRBV7-2,-,TRBJ1-3,TRBD1,CASSLTGTVSGNTIYF,TGTGCCAGCAGCTTAACCGGGACAGTCTCTGGAAACACCATATATTTT
TRBV6-1,many,TRBJ2-1,-,CASLPPGSYNEQFF,TGTGCCAGTCTCCCGCCCGGTTCCTACAATGAGCAGTTCTTC
TRBV4-3,few,TRBJ2-7,-,CASSRSPGNGAYEQYF,TGCGCCAGCAGCCGGTCGCCCGGCAACGGGGCCTACGAGCAGTACTTC
TRBV18,-,TRBJ2-1,TRBD2,CASSPVSGKGEQFF,TGTGCCAGCTCACCGGTTAGCGGGAAGGGTGAGCAGTTCTTC
TRBV12-3/TRBV12-4,-,TRBJ2-2,TRBD1,CASSSQGFLDTGELFF,TGTGCCAGCAGTTCACAGGGGTTTTTGGACACCGGGGAGCTGTTTTTT
TRBV6-2/TRBV6-3,-,TRBJ2-1,TRBD2,CASNLLAGVGEQFF,TGTGCCAGCAACCTACTAGCGGGAGTGGGTGAGCAGTTCTTC
TRBV20-1,few,TRBJ1-2,-,CSASPSSSHTYGYTF,TGCAGTGCTAGTCCAAGCTCATCGCATACCTATGGCTACACCTTC
TRBV19,-,TRBJ2-2,TRBD2,CASSIWTSRNTGELFF,TGTGCCAGTAGTATTTGGACTAGCAGGAACACCGGGGAGCTGTTTTTT
TRBV20-1,-,TRBJ2-7,-,CSARDGADYEQYF,TGCAGTGCTAGGGATGGGGCGGACTACGAGCAGTACTTC
TRBV12-5,-,TRBJ1-1,-,CASGAEGGTEAFF,TGTGCTAGTGGGGCCGAAGGGGGCACTGAAGCTTTCTTT
TRBV7-9,-,TRBJ2-3,TRBD2,CASSLGQRWRGMGDTQYF,TGTGCCAGCAGCTTAGGGCAGCGCTGGCGGGGGATGGGGGATACGCAGTATTTT
TRBV12-5,few,TRBJ2-5,TRBD1,CASGLNVGTVAETQYF,TGTGCTAGTGGTTTGAATGTGGGGACAGTGGCGGAGACCCAGTACTTC
TRBV4-3,-,TRBJ2-7,TRBD1,CASSQEIRTGGDEQYF,TGCGCCAGCAGCCAAGAAATACGGACAGGGGGCGACGAGCAGTACTTC
TRBV3-1,few,TRBJ1-1,TRBD1,CASSRTGPFEAFF,TGTGCCAGCAGTCGGACAGGGCCCTTTGAAGCTTTCTTT
TRBV12-3/TRBV12-4,-,TRBJ1-2,-,CASSPSWTAHYGYTF,TGTGCCAGCAGCCCTTCTTGGACAGCCCACTATGGCTACACCTTC
TRBV4-1,-,TRBJ1-3,-,CASSQDPRDTIYF,TGTGCCAGCAGCCAAGACCCTCGGGACACCATATATTTT
TRBV5-6,-,TRBJ1-2,-,CASSFTTEYGYTF,TGTGCCAGCAGCTTTACCACAGAGTATGGCTACACCTTC
TRBV20-1,once,TRBJ1-1,-,CSARQGWNTEAFF,TGCAGTGCTAGACAGGGATGGAACACTGAAGCTTTCTTT
TRBV6-5,-,TRBJ1-2,TRBD1,CASSYPQGVSYTF,TGTGCCAGCAGTTACCCCCAGGGGGTAAGCTACACCTTC
TRBV3-1,few,TRBJ1-3,-,CASSQVVGISGNTIYF,TGTGCCAGCAGCCAAGTAGTCGGGATCTCTGGAAACACCATATATTTT
TRBV6-2/TRBV6-3,once,TRBJ2-1,-,CASSYPSEGHRPYNEQFF,TGTGCCAGCAGTTACCCTTCGGAGGGCCACCGACCCTACAATGAGCAGTTCTTC
TRBV4-1,once,TRBJ1-1,TRBD1,CASSHRRGGPNLLRAEAFF,TGCGCCAGCAGTCACCGTCGAGGGGGCCCAAATCTACTGCGGGCTGAAGCTTTCTTT
TRBV7-9,few,TRBJ2-3,TRBD2,CASSASGATDTQYF,TGTGCCAGCAGCGCTAGCGGGGCCACAGATACGCAGTATTTT
TRBV7-2,many,TRBJ2-5,TRBD2,CASSLRGRGLVGDKASETQYF,TGTGCCAGCAGCTTACGGGGTCGGGGACTAGTGGGGGATAAAGCCTCAGAGACCCAGTACTTC
TRBV12-3/TRBV12-4,many,TRBJ1-6,TRBD1,CASSLGDRGSPLHF,TGTGCCAGCAGTTTGGGAGACAGGGGGTCACCCCTCCACTTT
TRBV28,-,TRBJ1-1,-,CASSLSDTLNTEAFF,TGTGCCAGCAGTTTAAGTGACACTCTGAACACTGAAGCTTTCTTT
TRBV19,few,TRBJ2-7,-,CASGDSLFSYEQYF,TGTGCCAGTGGAGACAGTCTATTCTCCTACGAGCAGTACTTC
TRBV6-2/TRBV6-3,few,TRBJ2-7,-,CASSVSGTAYEQYF,TGTGCCAGCAGTGTCTCCGGGACGGCTTACGAGCAGTACTTC
TRBV7-2,many,TRBJ2-3,TRBD2,CASTTWRLAGADTQYF,TGTGCCAGCACCACCTGGCGACTAGCGGGAGCCGATACGCAGTATTTT
TRBV7-8,-,TRBJ2-7,TRBD2,CASSSTLAGPSSYEQYF,TGTGCCAGCAGCTCGACACTAGCGGGTCCGAGCTCCTACGAGCAGTACTTC
TRBV6-2/TRBV6-3,-,TRBJ1-3,-,CASIPGRISGNTIYF,TGTGCCAGCATCCCCGGACGGATCTCTGGAAACACCATATATTTT
TRBV19,-,TRBJ2-1,-,CASTQDPGGPFF,TGTGCCAGTACCCAAGACCCCGGGGGCCCGTTCTTC
TRBV27,-,TRBJ1-1,-,CASSIMRNTEAFF,TGTGCCAGCAGTATCATGAGGAACACTGAAGCTTTCTTT